The 19 T cell receptor beta chains given below trace back to one sample, sequenced in a study of beta chain features in type 1 diabetes. What was sequenced were expressed TCRB transcripts, since all of the isolated RNA had been reverse transcribed. The assay was immunoSEQ multiplex PCR, and TCRdb's table has in-frame clones only and misses some. The sample records roughly 310,000 clones, approximately 10% being singletons. Sample: naive CD4+ T cells from blood. Receptors were obtained from a woman aged 25 to 39 in good health.

V usage is TRBV30 and J usage is TRBJ2-6; D is undetermined. V lost 3 bases to trimming and J lost 2 bases, with 2 bases between them. Germline V CDR1 and CDR2: GTSNPN, SVGIG (reference sequence). The CDR3 contains 12 residues. CDR3 amino acids: CAWSTGANVLTF. DNA of the CDR3: TGTGCCTGGAGCACTGGGGCCAACGTCCTGACTTTC.

This clone occurred a few times. The V and J genes are TRBV27 and TRBJ2-7; 15 positions match TRBD2. CDR3 length equals 15 residues. CDR1 and CDR2 from the germline V gene are MNHEY and SMNVEV (reference sequence). CDR3 loop: CAPGLAGGGTCEQYF. CDR3 coding DNA: TGTGCGCCGGGACTAGCGGGAGGCGGTACCTGCGAGCAGTACTTC.

The table lists this clone with a few counts. The chain carries TRBV25-1 and TRBJ1-4, with 7 bases matching TRBD1. Germline lookup yields CDR1 MGHDK and CDR2 SYGVNS. After removal of 1 base from V and 2 bases from J, the junction contained 7 bases not matched to a gene. CDR3 length equals 17 residues. The CDR3 region is CASSESGRGETNEKLFF. The CDR3, as DNA: TGTGCCAGCAGTGAATCTGGCAGGGGGGAGACTAATGAAAAACTGTTTTTT.

The table lists this clone with a few counts. The chain recombines TRBV7-3 with TRBJ2-1; 15 bases align to TRBD2. The CDR3 runs to 18 residues. CDR1 is SGHTA, CDR2 FQGTGA, per germline. V lost 5 bases, J lost 5 bases, and 10 bases stayed unmatched. This CDR3 reads CASSLHGTSGRFDNEQFF. The CDR3, as DNA: TGTGCCAGCAGCCTACACGGGACTAGCGGGAGGTTCGACAATGAGCAGTTCTTC.

This clone has just a few counts. The chain carries TRBV7-9 and TRBJ1-2; D unclear. The CDR3 totals 13 residues. V shed 4 bases and J shed 0 bases, with 6 bases lying between them. CDR1 and CDR2 from the germline V gene are SEHNR and FQNEAQ (reference sequence). CDR3 region: CASSWATNYGYTF. CDR3 coding DNA: TGTGCCAGCAGCTGGGCAACTAACTATGGCTACACCTTC.

A remark on this clone: Germline is not matched at one junction end, which may reflect a read error. The rearrangement uses TRBV7-7 and TRBJ2-1; D perhaps matches TRBD2 (6 bases). The germline V gene encodes CDR1 SSHAT and CDR2 FNYEAQ (reference sequence). The length of the CDR3 is 15 residues. The CDR3 nucleotides are TGTGCTAGCAGCCTTAGTCCGGGACTTGTCAATGAGCAGTTCTTC. Residues: CASSLSPGLVNEQFF.

V gene TRBV30 combines with J gene TRBJ1-5, with 8 nucleotides matching TRBD1. The CDR3 loop spans 17 amino acids. The V gene end was trimmed by 2 bases and the J gene end by 2 bases; junction bases not matched to a gene: 11. Germline-derived CDR1 and CDR2 are GTSNPN and SVGIG (reference sequence). The CDR3 here is CAWSRTLGQGGNQPQHF. CDR3 in DNA: TGTGCCTGGAGTAGAACACTCGGACAGGGTGGCAATCAGCCCCAGCATTTT. Together with reference TRBV30 and TRBJ1-5, the CDR3 gives the full variable domain: SQTIHQWPATLVQPVGSPLSLECTVEGTSNPNLYWYRQAAGRGLQLLFYSVGIGQISSEVPQNLSASRPQDRQFILSSKKLLLSDSGFYLCAWSRTLGQGGNQPQHFGDGTRLSIL.

This clone was observed a handful of times. The gene calls are TRBV30 and TRBJ2-1, with D maybe TRBD1 (6 bases). V lost 2 bases and J lost 15, with 26 bases in between. The CDR3 is 15 amino acids. Germline V gene lookup returns CDR1 GTSNPN and CDR2 SVGIG (reference sequence). CDR3 bases: TGTGCCTGGAGTATGTTGGCGCTGGGGGCCAGCCATACGTTCTTC. As protein: CAWSMLALGASHTFF.

This clone was counted a single time. This chain uses TRBV4-2 with TRBJ2-7; possible D gene TRBD2, 5 bases. V gave up 0 bases and J gave up 3 bases, with 18 bases separating them. Germline loops: CDR1 LGHNA, CDR2 YNFKEQ. This CDR3 has 17 residues. CDR3 sequence reads: CASSQDLLPGRRYEQYF. The CDR3 DNA reads as TGTGCCAGCAGCCAAGATCTTCTTCCGGGAAGACGCTACGAGCAGTACTTC.

This clone appeared a few times. The V call is TRBV2, the J call TRBJ1-2; D remains unclear. The CDR3 has 14 residues. Deletions cut 2 bases from V and 4 bases from J, with 11 bases between. Per germline, CDR1 SNHLY and CDR2 FYNNEI. The CDR3 is CASSEKLSSYGYTF. The DNA of the CDR3 is TGTGCCAGCAGTGAAAAGTTGTCGAGCTATGGCTACACCTTC.

The J gene is TRBJ2-7, the V gene TRBV2, with 8 bases fitting TRBD2. Germline CDR1 SNHLY, CDR2 FYNNEI. The CDR3 is 14 residues long. The J segment lost 5 bases and the V segment lost 10 bases, leaving 13 bases of the junction unmatched. CDR3 coding DNA: TGTGCCACTATTCCGGGACTAGGACCGGACGAGCAGTACTTC. It codes for CATIPGLGPDEQYF.

This clone was detected only a few times. The CDR3 reads CASSYPGTANQPQHF. The CDR3, as DNA: TGTGCCAGCAGTTACCCCGGGACAGCTAATCAGCCCCAGCATTTT. The V gene is TRBV6-6, the J gene TRBJ1-5; TRBD1 agrees at 7 bases. This CDR3 comprises 15 residues. With 2 bases clipped from V and 4 bases from J, the junction kept 5 bases outside the gene matches. The V gene's germline CDR1 is MNHNY and CDR2 SVGAGI (reference sequence).

The chain has TRBV2 and TRBJ1-2; 7 bases fit TRBD1. The CDR3 contains 12 residues. V was pared by 4 bases and J by 6 bases, with 2 bases of the junction left unmatched. CDR1 SNHLY and CDR2 FYNNEI come from the germline V gene. Written as DNA, the CDR3 is TGTGCCAGCAGTGGACAGGGTCATGGCTACACCTTC. Its translation is CASSGQGHGYTF.

The chain joins TRBV6-5 to TRBJ2-3; 8 bases are shared with TRBD1. Germline lookup yields CDR1 MNHEY and CDR2 SVGAGI. This CDR3 comprises 15 residues. V gave up 10 bases and J gave up 0 bases; unmatched junction bases: 9. For the CDR3, the DNA is TGTGCCACGAGGGGCAGGGGGCTCAGCACAGATACGCAGTATTTT. It yields the protein CATRGRGLSTDTQYF.

Only a few counts were recorded for this clone. The chain couples TRBV7-3 to TRBJ2-1, with 11 bases that match TRBD2. CDR1 is SGHTA, CDR2 FQGTGA, per germline. The junction had 2 bases not matched to a gene; V was cut back by 6 bases and J by 1 base. There are 15 residues in the CDR3. CDR3 in DNA: TGTGCCAGCAGTAGCGGGAGGGAATCCTACAATGAGCAGTTCTTC. Translating it yields CASSSGRESYNEQFF.

This clone was seen a handful of times. The chain employs TRBV18 and TRBJ2-1; 7 bases are a match to TRBD1. The CDR3 totals 13 residues. With 6 bases clipped from V and 9 bases from J, the junction kept 8 bases outside the gene matches. The V gene's germline CDR1 is KGHSH and CDR2 LQKENI. The CDR3 coding sequence is TGTGCCAGCTCGACTGGACAGGCAGTTGAGCAGTTCTTC. Protein: CASSTGQAVEQFF.

This rearrangement joins TRBV18 to TRBJ2-5; D gene uncertain. CDR3 length: 14 residues. Trimming removed 3 bases at V and 5 bases at J, with 13 bases between. Germline V CDR1 and CDR2: KGHSH, LQKENI. The CDR3 loop reads CASSPSNEAETQYF. As DNA, the CDR3 is TGTGCCAGCTCACCGAGCAACGAGGCGGAGACCCAGTACTTC.

The V call is TRBV29-1, the J call TRBJ2-7; 7 bases line up with TRBD1. Trimming removed 2 bases from V and 3 bases from J; junction bases left unmatched: 7. The CDR3 contains 14 residues. Germline V gene lookup returns CDR1 SQVTM and CDR2 ANQGSEA. The CDR3 DNA follows: TGCAGCGTTGAAAAAAGGGGGCAGCACTACGAGCAGTACTTC. Its protein is CSVEKRGQHYEQYF.

The chain uses TRBV18 and TRBJ1-5; TRBD1 is a possible D gene (5 bases). The ends were cut back, 5 bases at V and 5 bases at J, with 16 bases in the middle. Germline CDR1 reads KGHSH; CDR2 reads LQKENI. CDR3 length equals 15 residues. CDR3 loop: CASSSRRGDDQPQHF. In DNA form, the CDR3 reads TGTGCCAGCTCAAGTCGACGGGGGGACGATCAGCCCCAGCATTTT. The whole variable domain, remainder taken from reference TRBV18 and TRBJ1-5, is NAGVMQNPRHLVRRRGQEARLRCSPMKGHSHVYWYRQLPEEGLKFMVYLQKENIIDESGMPKERFSAEFPKEGPSILRIQQVVRGDSAAYFCASSSRRGDDQPQHFGDGTRLSIL.